A selection of T cell receptor beta chains follows, all from one sample in a study of T cells in Graves' hyperthyroidism and ophthalmopathy. TCRdb ran MiXCR on the multiplex PCR reads and lists one entry per CDR3 protein. The sample consists of about 560,000 distinct CDR3 sequences, over 15% of them appearing once. Sequencing was carried out using blood. The receptors here all came from a woman aged 18-30 years with Graves' hyperthyroidism. Both conserved end residues are part of each CDR3. A D gene is named only where the DNA matches it firmly. Some rows have no size entry. The others give once, few or many, or a class for an expanded clone.

d_call	j_call	v_call	clone_size	cdr3_nt	cdr3_aa
NA	TRBJ2-2	TRBV3-1	NA	TGCGCCAGCAAGGGTACCTCTGACACCGGGGAGCTGTTTTTT	CASKGTSDTGELFF
NA	TRBJ2-7	TRBV4-1	NA	TGCGCCAGCAGCCTCCTCCTGGGGCGTCCCTACGAGCAGTACTTC	CASSLLLGRPYEQYF
NA	TRBJ2-3	TRBV4-3	NA	TGCGCCAGCAGCCAAGGGGCCCGCGGAACGCAGTATTTT	CASSQGARGTQYF
TRBD2	TRBJ2-6	TRBV12-3/TRBV12-4	NA	TGTGCCAGCAGTTTATTATTGGGCGGGAGCTCTGGGGCCAACGTCCTGACTTTC	CASSLLLGGSSGANVLTF
TRBD2	TRBJ2-7	TRBV7-2	NA	TGTGCCAGCAGCCCGAAAACTAGCGGGAGGTCCTACGAGCAGTACTTC	CASSPKTSGRSYEQYF
TRBD1	TRBJ1-1	TRBV12-3/TRBV12-4	many	TGTGCCAGCAGTCCCGTATTCAGGGGGGCGAACACTGAAGCTTTCTTT	CASSPVFRGANTEAFF
TRBD2	TRBJ2-1	TRBV10-3	NA	TGTGCCATCAGTGAGTGGACTAGCGGTCGGAATGAGCAGTTCTTC	CAISEWTSGRNEQFF
NA	TRBJ2-3	TRBV5-1	many	TGCGCCAGCAGCCTGAGCGGGCGTAGCACAGATACGCAGTATTTT	CASSLSGRSTDTQYF
NA	TRBJ2-3	TRBV5-1	many	TGTGCCAGCAGCTTAGTCCCAGATACGCAGTATTTT	CASSLVPDTQYF
TRBD2	TRBJ2-7	TRBV19	few	TGTGCCAGCGCCGTTTTGGCGGGAGGAAAATACGAGCAGTACTTC	CASAVLAGGKYEQYF
TRBD2	TRBJ2-3	TRBV10-1	NA	TGCGCCAGCAGTGAAGGGACTAGCGGGAGGTTTACAGATACGCAGTATTTT	CASSEGTSGRFTDTQYF
TRBD2	TRBJ2-1	TRBV10-1	few	TGCGCCAGCAGTGGTGGACCGGGACTAGCGGGAGAATATGAGCAGTTCTTC	CASSGGPGLAGEYEQFF
NA	TRBJ2-7	TRBV6-2/TRBV6-3	many	TGTGCCAGCAGGGCAGGCTACGAGCAGTACTTC	CASRAGYEQYF
TRBD2	TRBJ2-7	TRBV20-1	many	TGCAGTGCTAGACTCGGGAGGGACGAGCAGTACTTC	CSARLGRDEQYF
TRBD1	TRBJ2-1	TRBV10-3	many	TGTGCCATACAGGGGGCCGAATACAATGAGCAGTTCTTC	CAIQGAEYNEQFF
NA	TRBJ1-5	TRBV6-1	few	TGTGCCAGCAGCCTCGACAGTGGACCCAATCAGCCCCAGCATTTT	CASSLDSGPNQPQHF
NA	TRBJ2-6	TRBV20-1	NA	TGCAGTGCTAGAGATCAGGGCGGCTCTGGGGCCAACGTCCTGACTTTC	CSARDQGGSGANVLTF
TRBD1	TRBJ2-7	TRBV2	many	TGTGCCAGCAGACACGGACAGGGCCTCTACGAGCAGTACTTC	CASRHGQGLYEQYF
TRBD1	TRBJ2-3	TRBV15	many	TGTGCCACCAGCAGAGACCGGACAGGGGTATCCACAGATACGCAGTATTTT	CATSRDRTGVSTDTQYF
NA	TRBJ2-1	TRBV28	NA	TGCGCCAGCAGCCAGTCTGCGGACAAATCCTACAATGAGCAGTTCTTC	CASSQSADKSYNEQFF
NA	TRBJ1-1	TRBV6-1	few	TGTGCCAGCAGTGAAATCGGCTTAACGAACACTGGAGCTTTCTTT	CASSEIGLTNTGAFF
NA	TRBJ1-4	TRBV7-9	NA	TGTGCCAGCAACGCGGACAGCATTAATGAAAAACTGTTTTTT	CASNADSINEKLFF
TRBD2	TRBJ2-1	TRBV2	many	TGTGCCACTTCCGGGACTAGCGGGAGTAAGGGAAATGAGCAGTTCTTC	CATSGTSGSKGNEQFF
NA	TRBJ2-3	TRBV5-5	many	TGTGCCAGCAGCTTCAGACAGGGAGGGAGCACAGATACGCAGTATTTT	CASSFRQGGSTDTQYF
TRBD1	TRBJ1-1	TRBV10-3	few	TGTGCCATCAGTGGGACAGGGGGGGGAGGCACTGAAGCTTTCTTT	CAISGTGGGGTEAFF
TRBD1	TRBJ2-1	TRBV7-3	many	TGTGCCAGCAGCTTCCAGACAGGGGGCTACAATGAGCAGTTCTTC	CASSFQTGGYNEQFF
NA	TRBJ1-2	TRBV12-3/TRBV12-4	many	TGTGCCAGCAGTCCGACAGTTAACTATGGCTACACCTTC	CASSPTVNYGYTF
NA	TRBJ1-2	TRBV19	NA	TGTGCCAGTAGTATGATGACGGGCAGAGGGGTTTACGGCTACACCTTC	CASSMMTGRGVYGYTF
TRBD2	TRBJ2-1	TRBV7-6	many	TGTGCCAGCAGCTTAGCTAGCGGGGGGAGCTCCTACAATGAGCAGTTCTTC	CASSLASGGSSYNEQFF
TRBD2	TRBJ2-7	TRBV28	many	TGTGCCAGCAGTTCTCAAGCGGGAGGGCCCGACGAGCAGTACTTC	CASSSQAGGPDEQYF
TRBD2	TRBJ2-2	TRBV7-9	few	TGTGCCAGCAGCTTGACTAGCCTGGTTACGGGGGAGCTGTTTTTT	CASSLTSLVTGELFF
NA	TRBJ1-2	TRBV4-3	NA	TGCGCCAGCAGACAAGGCGGACCTAACTATGGCTACACCTTC	CASRQGGPNYGYTF
NA	TRBJ2-7	TRBV18	many	TGTGCCAGCTCACTAAGTGGGGGCCACGAGCAGTACTTC	CASSLSGGHEQYF
TRBD2	TRBJ2-3	TRBV28	many	TGTGCCAGCAGTCAACCCTCGGGACTAGCCACAGATACGCAGTATTTT	CASSQPSGLATDTQYF
TRBD2	TRBJ2-1	TRBV20-1	few	TGCAGTGCTCGGACTAGCGGGAAACGTCCCTCCTACAATGAGCAGTTCTTC	CSARTSGKRPSYNEQFF
NA	TRBJ2-2	TRBV11-2	many	TGTGCCAGCAGCTTAGTGGGGAAGAACACCGGGGAGCTGTTTTTT	CASSLVGKNTGELFF
NA	TRBJ1-3	TRBV7-2	many	TGTGCCAGCAGCTTATTTCTGGGCCCCTCTGGAAACACCATATATTTT	CASSLFLGPSGNTIYF
NA	TRBJ1-5	TRBV7-8	many	TGTGCCAGCAGCATACAGGGAAGGAGCAATCAGCCCCAGCATTTT	CASSIQGRSNQPQHF
TRBD2	TRBJ2-7	TRBV20-1	many	TGCAGTGCGTCTAGCGGGAGCAACGAGCAGTACTTC	CSASSGSNEQYF
NA	TRBJ2-1	TRBV4-1	NA	TGCGCCAGCAGAGAGTCGGGACTGGCCCGTAATGAGCAGTTCTTC	CASRESGLARNEQFF
NA	TRBJ1-2	TRBV6-1	NA	TGTGCCAGCAGTGAAAAGCCAGGGCTCGTCGGCTACACCTTC	CASSEKPGLVGYTF